This T cell receptor (beta chain) originates from a study of glioma-infiltrating T cells after dendritic cell vaccination. The PCR used 60 V beta and 13 J beta primers. The data were produced by immunoSEQ multiplex PCR, yet TCRdb's version contains in-frame clones alone and is incomplete. The sample holds roughly 47,000 clones, 85% seen once. This CDR3 region has 16 residues. With V trimmed by 7 bases and J by 2 bases, 11 bases remained unmatched. The germline V gene encodes CDR1 MDHEN and CDR2 SYDVKM. This specimen consisted of blood, obtained before dendritic cell vaccination. The chain has TRBV28 and TRBJ1-3, with 7 bases matching TRBD1. The receptor comes from a human donor with glioblastoma. The CDR3 protein is CASKGAQGKAGNTIYF. CDR3 bases: TGTGCCAGCAAGGGGGCCCAGGGCAAGGCTGGAAACACCATATATTTT.